The 18 T cell receptor beta chains below were found in one sample sequenced in a study of T cell repertoires in cytomegalovirus infection. Each CDR3 protein is one row after TCRdb ran MiXCR on the reads. The repertoire holds some 800,000 distinct CDR3 sequences, with under 35% as singletons. These receptors have no identified antigens. This specimen was cultured CD8+ T cells from PBMCs, taken from culture after CMV antigen stimulation. These TCRs come from a human donor in good health (CMV status not recorded). Some clones in this sample may be carry-over from other donors' samples.

This clonotype was recorded many times. The chain links TRBV7-6 to TRBJ1-1; TRBD1 agrees at 9 bases. Trimming cost V 5 bases and J 4 bases; bases outside gene matches: 8. CDR1 is SGHVS, CDR2 FNYEAQ, per germline. The CDR3 is 15 residues long. The CDR3: CASSLGQGRATEAFF. CDR3 nucleotide sequence: TGTGCCAGCAGCCTGGGACAGGGTAGGGCCACTGAAGCTTTCTTT.

Written as DNA, the CDR3 is TGCGCCAGCAGCCACTCCGGGACAGGGACAGATACGCAGTATTTT. This sequence encodes CASSHSGTGTDTQYF. The J gene is TRBJ2-3, the V gene TRBV4-3, with 9 positions matching TRBD1. V dropped 3 bases and J dropped 3; count of bases not matched to a gene: 4. The CDR3 contains 15 residues. Looked up from germline, CDR1 is LGHNA and CDR2 is YSLEER.

This sequence joins TRBV12-3 or TRBV12-4 and TRBJ2-5; TRBD2 matches at 11 bases. This CDR3 has 19 residues. V dropped 3 bases and J dropped 4; count of bases not matched to a gene: 16. CDR3 region: CASSFILAGGQLFGETQYF. CDR3 nucleotides: TGTGCCAGCAGTTTTATTTTAGCGGGGGGGCAGCTTTTCGGAGAGACCCAGTACTTC.

CDR3 region: CAIGRDDEKLFF. DNA for the CDR3: TGTGCCATCGGCAGGGATGATGAAAAACTGTTTTTT. This chain joins TRBV10-3 and TRBJ1-4; TRBD1 might be the D (5 bases). The CDR3 spans 12 residues. The V gene's germline CDR1 is ENHRY and CDR2 SYGVKD. Between the trimmed V and J ends, which lost 8 bases and 6 bases, there was a span of 10 bases.

This chain joins TRBV5-5 and TRBJ2-7; 9 bases align to TRBD1. The CDR3 sequence is 14 residues long. After removal of 2 bases from V and 2 bases from J, the junction contained 2 bases not matched to a gene. The germline V gene has CDR1 SGHKS and CDR2 YYEKEE (reference sequence). The CDR3 DNA reads as TGTGCCAGCAGCTTAAGGGACAGGGCCTACGAGCAGTACGTC. This gives the protein CASSLRDRAYEQYV.

This clonotype was detected a few times. Relative to the germline gene, one junction end is altered; a read error may explain this. The chain links TRBV4-1 to TRBJ2-3; D is possibly TRBD1 (5 bases). This CDR3 contains 15 residues. Germline CDR1 reads MGHRA; CDR2 reads YSYEKL. CDR3 nucleotides: TGTGCCAGCAGCCAAGAAGGCAGGGCTGGAGATACGCAGTATTTT. Its protein is CASSQEGRAGDTQYF.

This clonotype was seen a few times. The rearrangement uses TRBV6-5 and TRBJ2-2; D gene unclear. The V and J ends lost 10 bases and 2 bases respectively, with 20 bases between them. Germline lookup yields CDR1 MNHEY and CDR2 SVGAGI. This CDR3 is 16 amino acids long. The CDR3 DNA follows: TGTGCCACCGAGGCCTCCCTTACCTCTAACACCGGGGAGCTGTTTTTT. This codes for CATEASLTSNTGELFF.

The V and J genes are TRBV4-1 and TRBJ1-4; D gene unclear. Germline loops: CDR1 MGHRA, CDR2 YSYEKL. The CDR3 runs to 16 residues. Trimming removed 0 bases from V and 0 bases from J, with 8 bases in between. CDR3 sequence: CASSQEATATNEKLFF. The CDR3 DNA follows: TGCGCCAGCAGCCAAGAAGCGACGGCAACTAATGAAAAACTGTTTTTT.

The V call is TRBV4-1, the J call TRBJ2-1; 7 bases map to TRBD2. J lost 8 bases, V lost 3 bases, and 10 bases had no gene match. This CDR3 has 15 amino acids. Germline CDR1 reads MGHRA; CDR2 reads YSYEKL. CDR3 coding DNA: TGCGCCAGCAGCCAGCGGGGAGGGGAGAGGGATGAGCAGTTCTTC. Translation gives CASSQRGGERDEQFF.

This clonotype was picked up a small number of times. The chain links TRBV12-3 or TRBV12-4 to TRBJ1-1, with D hard to call. Trimming stripped 6 bases from V and 3 bases from J, with 8 bases between. The CDR3 runs 12 residues. Here the CDR3 DNA reads TGTGCCAGCAGGTGGGTGGACACTGAAGCTTTCTTT. This translates into CASRWVDTEAFF.

The rearrangement joins TRBV11-1 to TRBJ2-6, with D uncertain. V was trimmed by 5 bases and J by 1 base, leaving 9 bases between them. The CDR3 sequence is 15 residues long. Germline loops: CDR1 SGHAT, CDR2 FQDESV (reference sequence). Here the CDR3 DNA reads TGTGCCAGCAGCCCGTGGGGATCTGGGGCCAACGTCCTGACTTTC. Protein: CASSPWGSGANVLTF.

Only a few counts were recorded for this clonotype. The genes are TRBV7-9 and TRBJ1-2, with 10 nucleotides matching TRBD1. Trimming at V came to 0 bases and at J to 0 bases, leaving 7 bases not matched to a gene. This CDR3 region has 18 residues. Germline V gene data show CDR1 as SEHNR and CDR2 as FQNEAQ (reference sequence). CDR3 in amino acids: CASSLAATGGGSNYGYTF. Here the CDR3 DNA reads TGTGCCAGCAGCTTAGCGGCGACAGGGGGCGGATCTAACTATGGCTACACCTTC.

The genes are TRBV25-1 and TRBJ1-1; perhaps TRBD1 as D (5 bases). V was shortened by 4 bases and J by 2 bases, with 11 bases between the two germline ends. Germline V lookup: CDR1 MGHDK, CDR2 SYGVNS. This CDR3 spans 14 amino acids. The chain's CDR3 is CASSAEGVNTEAFF. In DNA form, the CDR3 reads TGTGCCAGCAGTGCTGAAGGGGTTAACACTGAAGCTTTCTTT.

This clonotype was observed a handful of times. The rearrangement uses TRBV6-6 and TRBJ2-1, with a possible D match to TRBD2 (6 bases). The V gene's germline CDR1 is MNHNY and CDR2 SVGAGI (reference sequence). The CDR3 contains 14 residues. The V end was cut by 5 bases, the J end by 6 bases, with 14 bases between. CDR3 sequence reads: CASSPSGESNEQFF. The DNA of the CDR3 is TGTGCCAGCAGTCCCTCGGGGGAAAGCAATGAGCAGTTCTTC.

CDR3 sequence (DNA): TGTGCCACCCCCCGGACAGGCACAGATACGCAGTATTTT. Protein sequence: CATPRTGTDTQYF. The V call is TRBV12-3 or TRBV12-4, the J call TRBJ2-3; D might be TRBD1 (6 bases). The CDR3 extends over 13 amino acids. V lost 10 bases, J lost 1 base, and 12 bases lay in between.

The chain combines TRBV7-9 with TRBJ1-4; a possible D gene is TRBD1 (6 bases). This CDR3 is 17 amino acids long. The V gene's germline CDR1 is SEHNR and CDR2 FQNEAQ (reference sequence). V shed 5 bases and J shed 2 bases, with 18 bases lying between them. CDR3 protein: CASSPGTRGPTNEKLFF. The CDR3 nucleotides read TGTGCCAGCAGCCCCGGGACAAGGGGTCCGACTAATGAAAAACTGTTTTTT.

The rearrangement links TRBV4-3 to TRBJ2-1; D is unclear. Germline V gene data show CDR1 as LGHNA and CDR2 as YSLEER. The CDR3 has 16 residues. V lost 0 bases to trimming and J lost 4 bases, with 13 bases between them. The CDR3 DNA is TGCGCCAGCAGCCAAGATTCATGGGAATCTTACAATGAGCAGTTCTTC. This sequence encodes CASSQDSWESYNEQFF.

On this clonotype itself: A much larger clone sits a single nucleotide away, making a read error possible. The CDR3 coding sequence is TGTGCCAGCAGACAGAGGAACACTGAAGCTTTCTTT. It encodes CASRQRNTEAFF. The chain is built from TRBV2 and TRBJ1-1; D gene unclear. Trimming pared 6 bases from V and 1 base from J, leaving 6 bases between. The germline V gene has CDR1 SNHLY and CDR2 FYNNEI. The CDR3 has 12 residues. Using reference TRBV2 and TRBJ1-1 for the parts outside the CDR3, the full variable domain is EPEVTQTPSHQVTQMGQEVILRCVPISNHLYFYWYRQILGQKVEFLVSFYNNEISEKSEIFDDQFSVERPDGSNFTLKIRSTKLEDSAMYFCASRQRNTEAFFGQGTRLTVV.